The clone carrying this T cell receptor (beta chain) appeared a single time. These data come from a study of blood T cell repertoires in COVID-19. At the level of the study: Whether acute or convalescent, the COVID-19 samples came from the United States, Italy and Spain. PBMCs, B-cell-depleted T cells, or T cells were the source of the cDNA or gDNA that made up the material.

In the original analysis: How many nucleated cells were present was estimated from reference gene primer amplification. The assay was immunoSEQ multiplex PCR, and TCRdb's table has in-frame clones only and misses some. V and J calls and clone size come straight from that table; D and trimming were deduced from the DNA. The repertoire holds 150,000 or so clones, with approximately 90% as singletons. V was cut by 0 bases and J by 5 bases, with 7 bases left in between. The length of the CDR3 is 14 residues. CDR1 WSHSY and CDR2 SAAADI come from the germline V gene. The chain employs TRBV10-2 and TRBJ2-2; TRBD2 is a possible D gene (6 bases). The TCR originated in a man in his 60s with acute or convalescent COVID-19. Source material: peripheral blood. The CDR3 loop is CASSESGGTGELFF. The CDR3 bases are TGCGCCAGCAGTGAGTCGGGGGGAACCGGGGAGCTGTTTTTT.